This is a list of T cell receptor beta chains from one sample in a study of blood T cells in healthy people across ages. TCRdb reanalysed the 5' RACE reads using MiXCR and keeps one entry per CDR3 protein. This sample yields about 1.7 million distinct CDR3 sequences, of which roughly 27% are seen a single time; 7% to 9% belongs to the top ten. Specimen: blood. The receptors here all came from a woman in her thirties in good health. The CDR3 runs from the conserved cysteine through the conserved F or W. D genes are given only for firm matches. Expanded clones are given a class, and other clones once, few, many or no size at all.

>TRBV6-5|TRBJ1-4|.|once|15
TGTGTCAGCAGTTCACGGAGGACAACTAATGAAAAACTGTTTTTT
CVSSSRRTTNEKLFF
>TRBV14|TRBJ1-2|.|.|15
TGTGCCAGCAGCGAATCCTCAACGGGACACAATGGCTACACCTTC
CASSESSTGHNGYTF
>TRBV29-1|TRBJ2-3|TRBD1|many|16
TGCAGCGTTCCTACCCGGGGACAGGCCCGGAGAGATACGCAGTATTTT
CSVPTRGQARRDTQYF
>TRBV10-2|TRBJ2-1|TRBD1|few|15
TGCGCCAGCAGCCTGACAGGGGTAGGACAAGAGACCCAGTTCTTC
CASSLTGVGQETQFF
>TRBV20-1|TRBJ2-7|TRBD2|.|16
TGCAGTGCATGGCAGACTAGCGGGAGGGTCTCCTACGAGCAGTACTTC
CSAWQTSGRVSYEQYF
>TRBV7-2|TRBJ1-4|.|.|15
TGTGCCAGCAGCTTATATCCTGCAACTAATGAAAAACTGTTTTTT
CASSLYPATNEKLFF
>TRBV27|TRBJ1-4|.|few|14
TGTGCCAGCAGTTTATGGGGTCCTAATGAAAAACTGTTTTTT
CASSLWGPNEKLFF
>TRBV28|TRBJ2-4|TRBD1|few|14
TGTGCCAGCAGCCCCCGGGACAGGGGGGGCATTCAGTACTTC
CASSPRDRGGIQYF
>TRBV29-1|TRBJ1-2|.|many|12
TGCAGCACCCGGGGGGAGAACTATGGCTACACCTTC
CSTRGENYGYTF
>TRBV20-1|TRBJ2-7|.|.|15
TGCAGTGCTAGAGATCAGCAGAGGCGCCGCCACGAGCAGTACTTC
CSARDQQRRRHEQYF
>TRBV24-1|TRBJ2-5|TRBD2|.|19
TGTGCCACCAGTACCAAATTCGGGGGAGGGCCTTTAGACTACAATGAGCAGTACTTC
CATSTKFGGGPLDYNEQYF
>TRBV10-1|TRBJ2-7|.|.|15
TGCGCCAGCAGTGAGTCGTCAGGGAACTCCTACGAGCAGTACTTC
CASSESSGNSYEQYF
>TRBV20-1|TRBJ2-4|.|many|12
TGCAGTGCATCAGGGAGAGGAAACATTCAGTACTTC
CSASGRGNIQYF
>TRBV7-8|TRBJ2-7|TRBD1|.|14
TGTACCAGCAGCACGGGACAGAGCTCCTACGAGCAGTACTTC
CTSSTGQSSYEQYF
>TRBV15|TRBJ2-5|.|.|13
TGTGCCACCGGCAGAGAAGGAGGAGGGACCCAGTACTTC
CATGREGGGTQYF
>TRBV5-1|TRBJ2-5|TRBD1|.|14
TGCGCCAGCAGCCATCTACAGGGGACAGAGACCCAGTACTTC
CASSHLQGTETQYF
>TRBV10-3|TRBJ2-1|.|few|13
TGTGCCATCAGTGAGTCTCCATTCAATGAGCAGTTCTTC
CAISESPFNEQFF
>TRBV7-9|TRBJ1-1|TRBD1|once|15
TGTGCCAGCGGCGTCTACAGGGGGCAGACCACTGAAGCTTTCTTT
CASGVYRGQTTEAFF
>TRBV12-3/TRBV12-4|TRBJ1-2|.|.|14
TGTGCCAGCAGAATCGACGGGGGAACGGCTGGCTACACCTTC
CASRIDGGTAGYTF
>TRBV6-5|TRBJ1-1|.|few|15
TGTGCCAGCAGTTTGAGCCCCCCCGGTTACACTGAAGCTTTCTTT
CASSLSPPGYTEAFF
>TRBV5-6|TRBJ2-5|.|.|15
TGTGCCAGCAGCCCGGTCGGGTCAACCCAAGAGACCCAGTACTTC
CASSPVGSTQETQYF
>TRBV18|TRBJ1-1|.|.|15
TGTGCCAGCTCACCAAGTCGACACTTGAACACTGAAGCTTTCTTT
CASSPSRHLNTEAFF
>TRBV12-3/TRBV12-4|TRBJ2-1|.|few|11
TGTGCCAGCAGTTTGCGGTTTGAGCAGTTCTTC
CASSLRFEQFF
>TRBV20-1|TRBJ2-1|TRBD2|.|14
TGCAGTGCCACCCCGCGGACTAGCGACAATGAGCAGTTCTTC
CSATPRTSDNEQFF
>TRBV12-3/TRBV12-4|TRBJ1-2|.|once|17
TGTGCCAGCAGCCGACCGGGGATTGCCTCCACTGGCTATGGCTACACCTTC
CASSRPGIASTGYGYTF
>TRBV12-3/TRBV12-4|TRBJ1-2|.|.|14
TGTGCCAGCAGTTTATCGGCAGGGTACGATGGCTACACCTTC
CASSLSAGYDGYTF
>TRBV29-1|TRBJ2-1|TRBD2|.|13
TGCAGCGCCCTGACTAGCGGGAGGGGTGAGCAGTTCTTC
CSALTSGRGEQFF
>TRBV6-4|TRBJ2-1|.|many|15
TGTGCCAGCAGTGACGGAGGGGGGGAAGGGGACGAGCAGTTCTTC
CASSDGGGEGDEQFF
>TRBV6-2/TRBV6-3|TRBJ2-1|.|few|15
TGTGCCAGCAGTCCCGAGGGTAAGATCTACAATGAGCAGTTCTTC
CASSPEGKIYNEQFF
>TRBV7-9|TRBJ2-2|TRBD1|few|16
TGTGCCAGCAGCTCGGGGACAGGGGTCGGTCCCGGGGAGCTGTTTTTT
CASSSGTGVGPGELFF
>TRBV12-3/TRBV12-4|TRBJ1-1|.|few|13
TGTGCCAGCAGCCCCGCAGGCAAGTATGAAGCTTTCTTT
CASSPAGKYEAFF
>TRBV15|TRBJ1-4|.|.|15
TGTGCCACCAGCAGAGATCGGAAGGGAGGGGAAAAACTGTTTTTT
CATSRDRKGGEKLFF
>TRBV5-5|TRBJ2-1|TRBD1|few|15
TGTGCCAGCAGTCGTCCCCCGGGACAGGGTAATGAGCAGTTCTTC
CASSRPPGQGNEQFF
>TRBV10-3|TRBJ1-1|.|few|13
TGTGCCATCAGTGAGACAGGAGACACTGAAGCTTTCTTT
CAISETGDTEAFF
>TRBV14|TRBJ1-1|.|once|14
TGTGCCAGCAGCCGAAAGACCGCGAACACTGAAGCTTTCTTT
CASSRKTANTEAFF
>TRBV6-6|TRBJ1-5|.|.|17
TGTGCCAGCAGTTACGGGGCGGAAACCTATAGCAATCAGCCCCAGCATTTT
CASSYGAETYSNQPQHF
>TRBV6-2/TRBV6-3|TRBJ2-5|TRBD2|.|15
TGTGCCAGCAGTTACTCTACTAGCGGGATAGAGACCCAGTACTTC
CASSYSTSGIETQYF
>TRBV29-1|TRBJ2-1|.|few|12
TGCAGCGTTGGAGTCTGGAGCTACGAGCAGTTCTTC
CSVGVWSYEQFF
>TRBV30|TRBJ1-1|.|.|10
TGTGCCCGAAAGGACCGTGAAGCTTTCTTT
CARKDREAFF
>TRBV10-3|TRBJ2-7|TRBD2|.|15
TGTGCCATCACCGAGGGACTAGCGGAGTCCTACGAGCAGTACTTC
CAITEGLAESYEQYF
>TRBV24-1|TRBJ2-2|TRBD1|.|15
TGTGCCACTTCATCTACCGGGACAGTTTACGGGGAGCTGTTTTTT
CATSSTGTVYGELFF
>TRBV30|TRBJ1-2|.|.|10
TGTGCCTGGAGTGGTGCTGGCTACACCTTC
CAWSGAGYTF
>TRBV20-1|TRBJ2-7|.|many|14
TGCAGTGCTAGAGAAAGGAACAGGGACTACGAGCAGTACTTC
CSARERNRDYEQYF
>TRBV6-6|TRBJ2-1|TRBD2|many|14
TGTGCCAGCAGTTACTCCGCCGGGGGGGATGAGCAGTTCTTC
CASSYSAGGDEQFF
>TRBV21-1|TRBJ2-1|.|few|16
TGTGCCAGCACCATGGGATCGGACCAAACCTACAATGAGCAGTTCTTC
CASTMGSDQTYNEQFF
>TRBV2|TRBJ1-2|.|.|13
TGTGCCAGCATCGTGCGCAGGGACTATGGCTACACCTTC
CASIVRRDYGYTF
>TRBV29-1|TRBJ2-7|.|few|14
TGCAGCGTTTTTTCCGCAGAACTAACCTACGAGCAGTACTTC
CSVFSAELTYEQYF
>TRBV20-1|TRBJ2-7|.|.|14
TGCAGTGCTCCGCCGGGGGCGGGAGTTATCGAGCAGTACTTC
CSAPPGAGVIEQYF
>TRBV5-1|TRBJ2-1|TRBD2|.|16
TGCGCCAGCAGCATTAGCGGGCGGAGCTCCTACAATGAGCAGTTCTTC
CASSISGRSSYNEQFF
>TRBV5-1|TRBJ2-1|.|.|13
TGCGCCAGCAGCTTGGCGGGCGGGATGGTTAAGTTCTTC
CASSLAGGMVKFF
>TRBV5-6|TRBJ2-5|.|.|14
TGTGCCAGCAGCTTGGAAGGGAATTGGGAGACCCAGTACTTC
CASSLEGNWETQYF
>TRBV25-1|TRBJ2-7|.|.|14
TGTGCCAGCAGTTACCCAGACCCTTTAGGCGAGCAGTACTTC
CASSYPDPLGEQYF
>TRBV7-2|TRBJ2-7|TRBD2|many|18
TGTGCCAGCAGCTTAGGCCCAGCGGGGCGTACCGCGCCCTACGAGCAGTACTTC
CASSLGPAGRTAPYEQYF
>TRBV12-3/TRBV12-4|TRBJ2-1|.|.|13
TGTGCCAGCGTAAACGGACACGGGAATGAGCAGTTCTTC
CASVNGHGNEQFF
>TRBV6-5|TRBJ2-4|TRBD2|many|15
TGTGCCAGCAGTTACGGGAGGGGATCACTAAACATTCAGTACTTC
CASSYGRGSLNIQYF
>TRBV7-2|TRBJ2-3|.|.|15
TGTGCCAGCAGCTTTTTTCGCGGGGACACAGATACGCAGTATTTT
CASSFFRGDTDTQYF
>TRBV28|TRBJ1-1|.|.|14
TGTGCCAGCAGTTTCTGGGAAGGGAACACTGAAGCTTTCTTT
CASSFWEGNTEAFF
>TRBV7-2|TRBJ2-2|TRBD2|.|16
TGTGCCAGCAGTTTTACCGGGACTAGGAACACCGGGGAGCTGTTTTTT
CASSFTGTRNTGELFF